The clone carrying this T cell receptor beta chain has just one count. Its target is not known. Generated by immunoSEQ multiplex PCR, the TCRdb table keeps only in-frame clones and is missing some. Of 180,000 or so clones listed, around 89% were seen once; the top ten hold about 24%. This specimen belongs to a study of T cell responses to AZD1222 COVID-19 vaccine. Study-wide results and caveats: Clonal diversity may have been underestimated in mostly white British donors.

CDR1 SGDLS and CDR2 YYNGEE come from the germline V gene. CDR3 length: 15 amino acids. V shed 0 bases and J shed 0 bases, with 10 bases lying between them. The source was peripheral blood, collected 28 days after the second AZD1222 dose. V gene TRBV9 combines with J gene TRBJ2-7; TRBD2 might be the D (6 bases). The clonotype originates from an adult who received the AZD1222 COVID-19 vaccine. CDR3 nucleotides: TGTGCCAGCAGCGTAGAAGCGGGTGCCTCCTACGAGCAGTACTTC. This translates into CASSVEAGASYEQYF.